This TCR beta chain originates from a study of response to subunit inactivated influenza vaccine. This clonotype was observed a handful of times. TCRdb fed the RT-PCR reads into MiXCR, producing one record per CDR3 protein. This table has just under 550,000 distinct CDR3 sequences, around 25% appearing once. Germline V gene data show CDR1 as SGHRS and CDR2 as YFSETQ. CDR3 size: 14 residues. Trimming shortened V by 3 bases and J by 6 bases, and 13 bases separated the two germline ends. This same sample was also part of a study on T cells expressing NK-cell markers. That source notes: The authors made TCR beta cDNA libraries by 5'RACE template switching. This switching added a universal primer site and UMIs.

Specimen: CD4+ T cells sorted from PBMCs, collected roughly 12 days after vaccination. The TCR originated in a man in his forties or fifties who received an inactivated influenza vaccine. The chain links TRBV5-1 to TRBJ2-1, with a weak D call TRBD1 (5 bases). CDR3 in DNA: TGCGCCAGCAGCTACTTCTCTAGGGGCAATGAGCAGTTCTTC. Its protein product is CASSYFSRGNEQFF. Looking up the rest from reference TRBV5-1 and TRBJ2-1 gives the full variable domain: KAGVTQTPRYLIKTRGQQVTLSCSPISGHRSVSWYQQTPGQGLQFLFEYFSETQRNKGNFPGRFSGRQFSNSRSEMNVSTLELGDSALYLCASSYFSRGNEQFFGPGTRLTVL.